Presented here are 2 T cell receptor beta chains from one specimen sequenced in a study of blood T cell repertoires in COVID-19. Data came from immunoSEQ multiplex PCR; TCRdb stores just in-frame clones and leaves some out. This table has 350,000 to 550,000 clones, approximately 90% appearing once. The sample taken for sequencing was peripheral blood. The receptors shown here come from a woman aged 30 to 39 with acute or convalescent COVID-19.

The chain uses TRBV5-1 and TRBJ1-6; D uncertain. The CDR3 is made up of 14 amino acids. CDR1 is SGHRS and CDR2 is YFSETQ in the germline V gene. V was cut by 8 bases and J by 5 bases, with 14 bases left in between. CDR3 DNA sequence: TGCGCCAGTTCCCGCGCCGCGGATAATTCACCCCTCCACTTT. The encoded protein is CASSRAADNSPLHF.

The chain joins TRBV19 to TRBJ1-4; 8 bases align to TRBD1. Trimming at V came to 6 bases and at J to 6 bases, leaving 6 bases not matched to a gene. The CDR3 is made up of 14 amino acids. Germline CDR1 reads LNHDA; CDR2 reads SQIVND (reference sequence). CDR3 amino acids: CASREDRVDEKLFF. For the CDR3, the DNA is TGTGCCAGTAGAGAGGACAGGGTGGATGAAAAACTGTTTTTT. Full variable domain (outside the CDR3, taken from reference TRBV19 and TRBJ1-4): DGGITQSPKYLFRKEGQNVTLSCEQNLNHDAMYWYRQDPGQGLRLIYYSQIVNDFQKGDIAEGYSVSREKKESFPLTVTSAQKNPTAFYLCASREDRVDEKLFFGSGTQLSVL.